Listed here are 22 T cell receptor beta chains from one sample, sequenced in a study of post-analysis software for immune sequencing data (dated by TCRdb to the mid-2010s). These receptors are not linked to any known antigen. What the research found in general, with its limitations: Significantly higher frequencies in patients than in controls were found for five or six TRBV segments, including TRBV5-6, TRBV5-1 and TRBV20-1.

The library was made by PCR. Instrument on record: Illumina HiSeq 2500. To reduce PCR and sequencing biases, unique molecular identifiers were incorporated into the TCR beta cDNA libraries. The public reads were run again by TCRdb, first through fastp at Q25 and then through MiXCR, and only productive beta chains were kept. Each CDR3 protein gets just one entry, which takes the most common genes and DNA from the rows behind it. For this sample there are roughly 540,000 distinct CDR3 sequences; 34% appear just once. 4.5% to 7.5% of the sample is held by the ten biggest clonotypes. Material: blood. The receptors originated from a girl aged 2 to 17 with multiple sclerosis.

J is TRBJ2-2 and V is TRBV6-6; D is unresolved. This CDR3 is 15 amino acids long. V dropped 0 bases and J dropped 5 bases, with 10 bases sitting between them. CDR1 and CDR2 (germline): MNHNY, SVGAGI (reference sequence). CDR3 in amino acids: CASSYSNMGTGELFF. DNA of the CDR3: TGTGCCAGCAGTTACTCGAATATGGGAACCGGGGAGCTGTTTTTT.

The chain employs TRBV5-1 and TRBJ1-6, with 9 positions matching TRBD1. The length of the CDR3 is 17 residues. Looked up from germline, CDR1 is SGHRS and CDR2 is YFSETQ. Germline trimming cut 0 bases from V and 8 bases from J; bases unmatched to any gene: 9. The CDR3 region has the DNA TGCGCCAGCAGCTTGGTTGGGACAGGGTCTAGCGATTCACCCCTCCACTTT. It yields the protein CASSLVGTGSSDSPLHF. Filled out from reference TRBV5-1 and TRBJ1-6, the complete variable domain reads KAGVTQTPRYLIKTRGQQVTLSCSPISGHRSVSWYQQTPGQGLQFLFEYFSETQRNKGNFPGRFSGRQFSNSRSEMNVSTLELGDSALYLCASSLVGTGSSDSPLHFGNGTRLTVT.

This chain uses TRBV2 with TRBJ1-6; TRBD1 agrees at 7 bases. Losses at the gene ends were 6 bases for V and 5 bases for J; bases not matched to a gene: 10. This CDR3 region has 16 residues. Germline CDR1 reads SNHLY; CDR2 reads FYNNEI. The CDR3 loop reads CASRAQGRFHNSPLHF. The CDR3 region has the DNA TGTGCCAGCAGGGCACAGGGGAGGTTCCATAATTCACCCCTCCACTTT.

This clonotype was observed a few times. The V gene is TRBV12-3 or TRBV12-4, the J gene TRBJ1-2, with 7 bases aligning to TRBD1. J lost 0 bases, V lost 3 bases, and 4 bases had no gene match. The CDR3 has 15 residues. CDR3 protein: CASSFPGQTNYGYTF. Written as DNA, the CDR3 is TGTGCCAGCAGTTTCCCGGGACAGACTAACTATGGCTACACCTTC.

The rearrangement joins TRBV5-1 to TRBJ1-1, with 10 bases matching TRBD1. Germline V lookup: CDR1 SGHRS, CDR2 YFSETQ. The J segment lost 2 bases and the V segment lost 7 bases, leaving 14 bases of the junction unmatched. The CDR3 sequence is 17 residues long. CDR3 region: CASQKAGTGVFNTEAFF. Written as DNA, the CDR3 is TGCGCCAGCCAAAAGGCTGGGACAGGGGTTTTCAACACTGAAGCTTTCTTT.

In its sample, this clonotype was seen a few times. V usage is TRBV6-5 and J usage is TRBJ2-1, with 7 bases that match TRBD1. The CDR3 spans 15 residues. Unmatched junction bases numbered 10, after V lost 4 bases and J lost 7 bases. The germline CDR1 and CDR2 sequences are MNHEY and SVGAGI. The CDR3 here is CASSSFDRVRNEQFF. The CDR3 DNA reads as TGTGCCAGCAGTTCCTTCGACAGGGTACGTAATGAGCAGTTCTTC.

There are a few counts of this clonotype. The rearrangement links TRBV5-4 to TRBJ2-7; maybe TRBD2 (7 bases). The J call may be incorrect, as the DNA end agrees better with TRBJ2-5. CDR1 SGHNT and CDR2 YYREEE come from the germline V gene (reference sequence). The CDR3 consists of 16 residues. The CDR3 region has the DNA TGTGCCAGCAGCTTGGCTGCGGGGGCCACCGGAGAGACCCAGTACTTC. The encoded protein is CASSLAAGATGETQYF.

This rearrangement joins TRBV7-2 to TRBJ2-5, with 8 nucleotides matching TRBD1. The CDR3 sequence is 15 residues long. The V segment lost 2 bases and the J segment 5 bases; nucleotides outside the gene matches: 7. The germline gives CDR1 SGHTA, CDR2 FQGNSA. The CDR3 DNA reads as TGTGCCAGCAGCTTAATTTGGACAGGGCCGGAGACCCAGTACTTC. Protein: CASSLIWTGPETQYF. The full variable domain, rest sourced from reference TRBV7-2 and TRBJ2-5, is GAGVSQSPSNKVTEKGKDVELRCDPISGHTALYWYRQSLGQGLEFLIYFQGNSAPDKSGLPSDRFSAERTGGSVSTLTIQRTQQEDSAVYLCASSLIWTGPETQYFGPGTRLLVL.

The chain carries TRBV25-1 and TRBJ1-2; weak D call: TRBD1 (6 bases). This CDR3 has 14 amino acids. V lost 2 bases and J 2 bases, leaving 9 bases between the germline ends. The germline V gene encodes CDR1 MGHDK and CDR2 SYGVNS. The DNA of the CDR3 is TGTGCCAGCAGTGAACCAGACAGGAACTATGGCTACACCTTC. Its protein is CASSEPDRNYGYTF.

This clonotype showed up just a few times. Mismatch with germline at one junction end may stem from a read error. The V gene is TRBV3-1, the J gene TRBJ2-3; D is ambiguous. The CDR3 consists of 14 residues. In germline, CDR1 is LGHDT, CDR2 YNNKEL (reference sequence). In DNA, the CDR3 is TGCGCCAGCAGCCAAGATTCCAGCACAGATACGCAGTATTTT. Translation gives CASSQDSSTDTQYF.

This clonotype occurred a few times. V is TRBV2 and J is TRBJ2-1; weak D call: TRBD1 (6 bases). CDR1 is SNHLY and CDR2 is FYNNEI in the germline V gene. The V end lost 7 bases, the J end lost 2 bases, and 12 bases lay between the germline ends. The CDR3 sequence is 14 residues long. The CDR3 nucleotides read TGTGCCAGCATGAGGGGGATTCCCTACAATGAGCAGTTCTTC. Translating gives CASMRGIPYNEQFF.

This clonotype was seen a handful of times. The CDR3 DNA follows: TGTGCCAGCAGCCCAACTAGCGGGGGGTCTGCCTACGAGCAGTACTTC. Its protein product is CASSPTSGGSAYEQYF. The chain has TRBV4-2 and TRBJ2-7; 12 bases agree with TRBD2. Germline values: CDR1 LGHNA, CDR2 YNFKEQ. CDR3 length: 16 amino acids. Trimming cost V 4 bases and J 2 bases; bases outside gene matches: 6.

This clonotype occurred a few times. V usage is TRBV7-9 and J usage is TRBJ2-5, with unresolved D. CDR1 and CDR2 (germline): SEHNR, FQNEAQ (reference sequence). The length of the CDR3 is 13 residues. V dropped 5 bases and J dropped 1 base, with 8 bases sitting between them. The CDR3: CASSRRVQETQYF. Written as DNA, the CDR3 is TGTGCCAGCAGCCGTCGAGTCCAAGAGACCCAGTACTTC.

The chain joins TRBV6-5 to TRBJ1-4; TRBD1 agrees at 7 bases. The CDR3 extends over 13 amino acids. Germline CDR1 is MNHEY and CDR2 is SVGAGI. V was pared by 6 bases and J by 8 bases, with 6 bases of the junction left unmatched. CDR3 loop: CASSRGTAEKLFF. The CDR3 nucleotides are TGTGCCAGCAGCCGCGGGACAGCGGAAAAACTGTTTTTT.

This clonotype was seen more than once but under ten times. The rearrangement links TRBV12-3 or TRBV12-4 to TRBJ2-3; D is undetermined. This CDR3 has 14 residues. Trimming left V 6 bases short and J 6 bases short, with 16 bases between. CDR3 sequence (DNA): TGTGCCAGCAGGCCCGGGTCCACCCCCGATACGCAGTATTTT. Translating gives CASRPGSTPDTQYF.

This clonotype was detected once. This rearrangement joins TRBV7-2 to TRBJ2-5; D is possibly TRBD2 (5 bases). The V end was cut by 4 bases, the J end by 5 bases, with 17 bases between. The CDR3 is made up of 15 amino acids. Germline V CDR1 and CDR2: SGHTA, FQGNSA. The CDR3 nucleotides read TGTGCCAGCAGCTCGATTGCGAGAGGGTGGGAGACCCAGTACTTC. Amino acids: CASSSIARGWETQYF.

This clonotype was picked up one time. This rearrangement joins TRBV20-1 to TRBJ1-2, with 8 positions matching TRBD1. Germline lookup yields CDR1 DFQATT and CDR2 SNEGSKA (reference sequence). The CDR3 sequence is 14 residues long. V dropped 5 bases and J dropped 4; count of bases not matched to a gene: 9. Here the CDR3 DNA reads TGCAGTGCTCCCCCCAGGGGGCCTGGCTATGGCTACACCTTC. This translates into CSAPPRGPGYGYTF.

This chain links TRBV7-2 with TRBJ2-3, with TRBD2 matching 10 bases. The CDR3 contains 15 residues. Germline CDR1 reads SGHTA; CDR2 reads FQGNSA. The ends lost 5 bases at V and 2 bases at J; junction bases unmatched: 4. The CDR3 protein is CASSLTSGATDTQYF. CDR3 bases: TGTGCCAGCAGCCTTACTAGCGGGGCCACAGATACGCAGTATTTT.

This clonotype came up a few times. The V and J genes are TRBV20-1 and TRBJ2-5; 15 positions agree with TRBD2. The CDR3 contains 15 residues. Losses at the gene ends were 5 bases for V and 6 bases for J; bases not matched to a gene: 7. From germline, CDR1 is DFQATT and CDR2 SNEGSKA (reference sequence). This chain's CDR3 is CSAGAGTSGGKTQYF. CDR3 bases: TGCAGTGCTGGTGCCGGGACTAGCGGGGGGAAGACCCAGTACTTC.

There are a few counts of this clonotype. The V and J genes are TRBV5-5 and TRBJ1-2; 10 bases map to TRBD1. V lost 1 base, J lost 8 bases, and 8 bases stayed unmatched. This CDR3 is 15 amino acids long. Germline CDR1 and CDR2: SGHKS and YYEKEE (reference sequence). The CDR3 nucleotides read TGTGCCAGCAGCTTGCTGACAGGGGGCGAGGGCGGCTACACCTTC. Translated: CASSLLTGGEGGYTF. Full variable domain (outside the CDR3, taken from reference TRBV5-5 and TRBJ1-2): DAGVTQSPTHLIKTRGQQVTLRCSPISGHKSVSWYQQVLGQGPQFIFQYYEKEERGRGNFPDRFSARQFPNYSSELNVNALLLGDSALYLCASSLLTGGEGGYTFGSGTRLTVV.

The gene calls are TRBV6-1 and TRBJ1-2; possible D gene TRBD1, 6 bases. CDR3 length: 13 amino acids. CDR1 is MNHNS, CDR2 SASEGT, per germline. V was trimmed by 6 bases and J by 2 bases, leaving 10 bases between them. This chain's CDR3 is CASRDSRNYGYTF. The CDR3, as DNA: TGTGCCAGCAGGGACAGCCGAAACTATGGCTACACCTTC.

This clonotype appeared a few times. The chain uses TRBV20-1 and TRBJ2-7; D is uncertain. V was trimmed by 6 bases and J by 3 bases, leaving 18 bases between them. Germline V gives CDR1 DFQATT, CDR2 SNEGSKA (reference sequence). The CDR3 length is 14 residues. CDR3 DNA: TGCAGTGCCGATACGAAGCCGGGCTTCTACGAGCAGTACTTC. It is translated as CSADTKPGFYEQYF.